This T cell receptor (beta chain) came from a study of T cell repertoires in ileal Crohn's disease. Looking at the study overall: M0 samples are biopsies from inflamed ileum in the resection specimen.

Regarding this clone: Its antigen remains unknown.

Stated time point: inflamed ileum from the surgical specimen. Looked up from germline, CDR1 is ENHRY and CDR2 is SYGVKD. The CDR3 contains 14 residues. V was trimmed by 2 bases and J by 2 bases, leaving 9 bases between them. Broader study findings: All patients with clonality above 26.8% had endoscopic recurrence. Mucosal expansions were suggested to be mainly CD8 T cells.

The assay was immunoSEQ multiplex PCR, and TCRdb's table has in-frame clones only and misses some. The sample holds roughly 3,500 clones, 90% to 95% seen once. Sequencing input: ileal tissue. This receptor was taken from an adult with Crohn's disease. The rearrangement uses TRBV10-3 and TRBJ1-2, with D possibly matching TRBD1 (6 bases). CDR3: CAISETGKNYGYTF. CDR3 nucleotide sequence: TGTGCCATCAGTGAGACAGGGAAAAACTATGGCTACACCTTC.